Listed here are 27 T cell receptor beta chains from one sample, sequenced in a study of T cells after yellow fever vaccination. TCRdb redid the calling of the 5' RACE reads with MiXCR, one entry per CDR3 protein. Among 110,000 or so distinct CDR3 sequences, about 7% were seen once, and the ten largest hold roughly 3%. Source: CD4+ T cells sorted from PBMCs, taken roughly 47 days after the first yellow fever vaccination. All receptors come from a young man who received the YFV17D yellow fever vaccine.

This clonotype was seen at least ten times. The chain uses TRBV4-2 and TRBJ2-1; D may be TRBD2 (5 bases). The CDR3 extends over 17 amino acids. Germline CDR1 and CDR2: LGHNA and YNFKEQ. Trimming stripped 4 bases from V and 0 bases from J, with 16 bases between. CDR3 in amino acids: CASSPRALSGSYNEQFF. The CDR3 DNA is TGTGCCAGCAGCCCGAGGGCCCTAAGTGGCTCCTACAATGAGCAGTTCTTC.

At least ten counts were recorded for this clonotype. The chain combines TRBV12-5 with TRBJ2-5, with D possibly TRBD2 on 6 matching bases. The CDR3 covers 15 residues. Germline lookup yields CDR1 LGHNT and CDR2 FRNRAP. With 3 bases removed from V and 5 bases from J, the gap between germline ends came to 16 bases. The CDR3 DNA is TGTGCTAGTGGTTTCGGGGACTCAACCGAGGAGACCCAGTACTTC. Protein sequence: CASGFGDSTEETQYF. The full variable domain, rest sourced from reference TRBV12-5 and TRBJ2-5, is DARVTQTPRHKVTEMGQEVTMRCQPILGHNTVFWYRQTMMQGLELLAYFRNRAPLDDSGMPKDRFSAEMPDATLATLKIQPSEPRDSAVYFCASGFGDSTEETQYFGPGTRLLVL.

This clonotype was counted ten times or more. The gene calls are TRBV7-2 and TRBJ1-1, with D uncertain. The germline V gene encodes CDR1 SGHTA and CDR2 FQGNSA. V lost 5 bases to trimming and J lost 6 bases, with 19 bases between them. This CDR3 contains 15 residues. CDR3 sequence reads: CASSGGPGGYSEAFF. The CDR3 DNA follows: TGTGCCAGCAGCGGTGGTCCGGGCGGTTACTCTGAAGCTTTCTTT.

This clonotype was counted ten times or more. The chain uses TRBV27 and TRBJ2-1; 9 bases map to TRBD2. In germline, CDR1 is MNHEY, CDR2 SMNVEV (reference sequence). V lost 8 bases to trimming and J lost 9 bases; unmatched junction nucleotides: 11. The length of the CDR3 is 14 residues. Here the CDR3 DNA reads TGTGCCAGCCGGTCGTTAGCGGGGGCTGGTGAGCAGTTCTTC. This translates into CASRSLAGAGEQFF.

Only a few counts were recorded for this clonotype. The chain couples TRBV7-9 to TRBJ2-3, with D perhaps matching TRBD2 (6 bases). The CDR3 has 14 residues. The V gene's germline CDR1 is SEHNR and CDR2 FQNEAQ (reference sequence). The V end lost 6 bases, the J end lost 5 bases, and 15 bases lay between the germline ends. CDR3 sequence: CASRGGVLVDTQYF. The CDR3 coding sequence is TGTGCCAGCAGGGGAGGAGTTTTGGTAGATACGCAGTATTTT.

There are many counts of this clonotype. The rearrangement uses TRBV10-1 and TRBJ2-2; TRBD1 matches at 7 bases. The germline V gene has CDR1 WNHNN and CDR2 SYGVQD (reference sequence). The CDR3 is made up of 14 amino acids. Unmatched junction bases numbered 3, after V lost 5 bases and J lost 3 bases. The DNA for the CDR3 is TGCGCCAGCAGTCAGACAGGGCACACCGGGGAGCTGTTTTTT. Protein product: CASSQTGHTGELFF.

This clonotype was counted ten times or more. The chain carries TRBV5-1 and TRBJ2-5, with a tentative D call TRBD1 (6 bases). The CDR3 totals 15 residues. From germline, CDR1 is SGHRS and CDR2 YFSETQ. Trimming cost V 4 bases and J 4 bases, with 17 bases left between them. In DNA, the CDR3 is TGCGCCAGCAGCCCCACTCTGGGGGCCGGAGAGACCCAGTACTTC. Its translation is CASSPTLGAGETQYF.

On this clonotype itself: One end of the junction fails to match germline, which may point to a read error. The chain carries TRBV12-3 or TRBV12-4 and TRBJ1-1, with D perhaps matching TRBD1 (5 bases). The CDR3 extends over 14 amino acids. The CDR3 sequence: CASSVRGMKTEAFF. DNA of the CDR3: TGTGCCAGCAGTGTACGGGGGATGAAAACTGAAGCTTTCTTT.

This clonotype was seen ten or more times. The gene calls are TRBV15 and TRBJ2-7; TRBD2 matches at 8 bases. After removal of 3 bases from V and 5 bases from J, the junction contained 6 bases not matched to a gene. This CDR3 has 14 residues. Per the germline V gene, CDR1 is LNHNV and CDR2 is YYDKDF (reference sequence). This chain's CDR3 is CATSSFVLADEQYF. CDR3 DNA: TGTGCCACCAGCAGTTTTGTACTAGCGGACGAGCAGTACTTC.

The sample holds many counts of this clonotype. The rearrangement joins TRBV7-2 to TRBJ1-5, with D maybe TRBD1 (5 bases). Trimming removed 5 bases from V and 0 bases from J, with 8 bases in between. The CDR3 sequence is 14 residues long. Germline assignment: CDR1 SGHTA and CDR2 FQGNSA. CDR3 loop: CASSPGTSNQPQHF. The CDR3 DNA reads as TGTGCCAGCAGCCCGGGGACTAGCAATCAGCCCCAGCATTTT.

This clonotype was recorded many times. This rearrangement joins TRBV18 to TRBJ2-1; maybe TRBD2 (6 bases). There are 14 residues in the CDR3. V lost 6 bases, J lost 0 bases, and 9 bases lay in between. Germline V gives CDR1 KGHSH, CDR2 LQKENI. CDR3 sequence: CASSRRGSYNEQFF. As DNA, the CDR3 is TGTGCCAGCTCCAGGCGGGGCTCCTACAATGAGCAGTTCTTC. Full variable domain (outside the CDR3, taken from reference TRBV18 and TRBJ2-1): NAGVMQNPRHLVRRRGQEARLRCSPMKGHSHVYWYRQLPEEGLKFMVYLQKENIIDESGMPKERFSAEFPKEGPSILRIQQVVRGDSAAYFCASSRRGSYNEQFFGPGTRLTVL.

This clonotype was detected many times. The chain is built from TRBV7-2 and TRBJ2-3, with D maybe TRBD1 (5 bases). Trimming left V 6 bases short and J 4 bases short, with 14 bases between. CDR3 length: 14 amino acids. Germline V CDR1 and CDR2: SGHTA, FQGNSA. In nucleotides, the CDR3 is TGTGCCAGCAGTTCTAATTGGGGCCCAGATACGCAGTATTTT. It specifies CASSSNWGPDTQYF.

This clonotype appeared many times. V and J are TRBV7-2 and TRBJ2-5; D is possibly TRBD2 (6 bases). Germline loops: CDR1 SGHTA, CDR2 FQGNSA. This CDR3 region has 16 residues. V shed 5 bases and J shed 6 bases, with 22 bases lying between them. CDR3 DNA: TGTGCCAGCAGCGCCCAAGGGACCAATAGCGGACAGACCCAGTACTTC. Protein: CASSAQGTNSGQTQYF.

This clonotype was observed at least ten times. Here the CDR3 reads CASSFGPTYEQYF. CDR3 sequence (DNA): TGTGCCAGCAGCTTCGGACCCACCTACGAGCAGTACTTC. The chain joins TRBV7-7 to TRBJ2-7; D is undetermined. CDR3 length: 13 amino acids. The V end lost 3 bases, the J end lost 2 bases, and 8 bases lay between the germline ends. Germline CDR1 and CDR2: SSHAT and FNYEAQ (reference sequence).

The sample holds many counts of this clonotype. The V gene is TRBV5-1, the J gene TRBJ2-2; 8 nucleotides line up with TRBD1. From germline, CDR1 is SGHRS and CDR2 YFSETQ. The CDR3 consists of 13 residues. Trimming removed 4 bases from V and 6 bases from J; junction bases left unmatched: 2. This CDR3 is CASSMGQAGELFF. In nucleotides, the CDR3 is TGCGCCAGCAGCATGGGACAGGCCGGGGAGCTGTTTTTT.

The rearrangement uses TRBV7-2 and TRBJ1-4; D gene uncertain. Germline-derived CDR1 and CDR2 are SGHTA and FQGNSA. Trimming left V 0 bases short and J 0 bases short, with 5 bases between. This CDR3 has 15 residues. This CDR3 reads CASSLAQATNEKLFF. CDR3 coding DNA: TGTGCCAGCAGCTTAGCCCAGGCAACTAATGAAAAACTGTTTTTT.

This clonotype appeared many times. The genes are TRBV5-1 and TRBJ2-7; D gene ambiguous. The CDR3 runs 15 residues. Germline V gene sequence: CDR1 SGHRS, CDR2 YFSETQ. The germline V and J ends were trimmed by 0 bases and 0 bases, with 10 bases remaining between them. The CDR3 DNA reads TGCGCCAGCAGCTTGGGTGCGGAGAGCTCCTACGAGCAGTACTTC. Translation: CASSLGAESSYEQYF.

Many counts were recorded for this clonotype. The rearrangement joins TRBV4-3 to TRBJ2-1, with D possibly being TRBD1 (6 bases). Trimming took 0 bases from V and 0 from J, leaving 18 bases between them. Per the germline V gene, CDR1 is LGHNA and CDR2 is YSLEER. The CDR3 consists of 19 residues. CDR3 residues: CASSQDPPRTVSSYNEQFF. Here the CDR3 DNA reads TGCGCCAGCAGCCAAGATCCCCCCCGGACAGTTAGCTCCTACAATGAGCAGTTCTTC.

This clonotype has ten or more counts. V is TRBV7-2 and J is TRBJ1-1, with D unresolved. The V and J ends lost 2 bases and 5 bases respectively, with 12 bases between them. Germline V gene lookup returns CDR1 SGHTA and CDR2 FQGNSA. This CDR3 contains 14 residues. CDR3 DNA sequence: TGTGCCAGCAGCTTAAGAGGCGCAGCGACTGAAGCTTTCTTT. It yields the protein CASSLRGAATEAFF.

This clonotype was found many times. J is TRBJ1-1 and V is TRBV7-8; D is undetermined. CDR1 is SGHVS and CDR2 is FQNEAQ in the germline V gene. The CDR3 spans 15 residues. With 0 bases removed from V and 7 bases from J, the gap between germline ends came to 15 bases. The CDR3 region is CASSLAARWVDEAFF. The CDR3 DNA reads TGTGCCAGCAGCTTAGCGGCACGGTGGGTGGATGAAGCTTTCTTT.

This clonotype occurred many times. The V call is TRBV12-3 or TRBV12-4, the J call TRBJ1-4; the D gene is possibly TRBD1 (5 bases). This CDR3 has 12 residues. V lost 3 bases and J lost 10, with 9 bases in between. The CDR3 loop is CASSFSGPKLFF. DNA of the CDR3: TGTGCCAGCAGTTTCTCAGGGCCAAAACTGTTTTTT.

This clonotype was counted ten times or more. The chain combines TRBV5-1 with TRBJ1-2; no clear D. The CDR3 is 13 residues long. Trimming stripped 2 bases from V and 8 bases from J, with 13 bases between. Germline values: CDR1 SGHRS, CDR2 YFSETQ. CDR3 DNA sequence: TGCGCCAGCAGCTTATCCGTGCCTCACGGCTACACCTTC. As protein: CASSLSVPHGYTF.

There are many counts of this clonotype. V and J are TRBV2 and TRBJ2-7; no firm D call. Germline V gene sequence: CDR1 SNHLY, CDR2 FYNNEI. The CDR3 loop spans 13 amino acids. V shed 8 bases and J shed 3 bases, with 14 bases lying between them. The CDR3, as DNA: TGTGCCAGCTGCCGCCTGGGGTACTACGAGCAGTACGTC. It translates to CASCRLGYYEQYV.

The sample holds many counts of this clonotype. This chain's CDR3 is CASSMGQTYGYTF. The CDR3 DNA reads as TGTGCCAGCAGTATGGGACAGACCTATGGCTACACCTTC. The chain is built from TRBV12-3 or TRBV12-4 and TRBJ1-2, with 7 bases fitting TRBD1. The ends lost 5 bases at V and 4 bases at J; junction bases unmatched: 4. This CDR3 has 13 amino acids.

This clonotype was picked up many times. The chain is built from TRBV12-3 or TRBV12-4 and TRBJ2-7, with 8 bases aligning to TRBD1. V dropped 5 bases and J dropped 7; count of bases not matched to a gene: 4. This CDR3 comprises 12 residues. DNA for the CDR3: TGTGCCAGCAGTAGGGACAGGAGTGAGCAGTACTTC. Translation: CASSRDRSEQYF.

In this sample, this clonotype turned up many times. This chain uses TRBV20-1 with TRBJ2-4; the D is unclear. Germline V gene sequence: CDR1 DFQATT, CDR2 SNEGSKA (reference sequence). This CDR3 has 14 residues. The V gene lost 0 bases and the J gene lost 0 bases, with 6 bases spanning the gap. The CDR3 region is CSARDALAKNIQYF. The CDR3, as DNA: TGCAGTGCTAGAGATGCGTTAGCCAAAAACATTCAGTACTTC.

In the case of this clonotype: A much larger clonotype is one base distant, so this may be a read error. The chain employs TRBV20-1 and TRBJ1-5, with D perhaps matching TRBD1 (5 bases). V was shortened by 1 base and J by 6 bases, with 10 bases between the two germline ends. The CDR3 is 13 residues long. Germline V gives CDR1 DFQATT, CDR2 SNEGSKA (reference sequence). As DNA, the CDR3 is TGCAGTGCTAGAGCGCAGGGCAGTCAGCCCCAGCATTTT. This translates into CSARAQGSQPQHF.